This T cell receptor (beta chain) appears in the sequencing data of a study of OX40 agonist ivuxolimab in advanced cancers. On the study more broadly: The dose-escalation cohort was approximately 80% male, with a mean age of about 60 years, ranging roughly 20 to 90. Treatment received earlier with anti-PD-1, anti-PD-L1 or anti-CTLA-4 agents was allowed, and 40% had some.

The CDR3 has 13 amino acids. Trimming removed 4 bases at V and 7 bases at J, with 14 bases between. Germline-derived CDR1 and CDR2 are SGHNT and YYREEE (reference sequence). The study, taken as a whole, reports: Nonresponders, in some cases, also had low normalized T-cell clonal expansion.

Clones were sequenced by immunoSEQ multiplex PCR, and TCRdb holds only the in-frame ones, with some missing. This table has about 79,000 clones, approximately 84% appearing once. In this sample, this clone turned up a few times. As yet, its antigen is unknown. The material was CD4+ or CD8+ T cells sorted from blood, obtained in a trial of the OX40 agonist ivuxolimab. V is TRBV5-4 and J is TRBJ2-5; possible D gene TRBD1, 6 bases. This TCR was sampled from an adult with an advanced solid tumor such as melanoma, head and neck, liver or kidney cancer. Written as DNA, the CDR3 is TGTGCCAGCAGCCTGAACAGGGACCCGACCCAGTACTTC. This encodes CASSLNRDPTQYF.